Given below is one T cell receptor beta chain in context. The TCR beta repertoire was assessed by survey-level immunoSEQ sequencing. Data came from immunoSEQ multiplex PCR; TCRdb stores just in-frame clones and leaves some out. The sample holds some 68,000 clones, just over 90% seen once. V lost 4 bases and J lost 6, with 24 bases in between. CDR1 and CDR2 from the germline V gene are SGHRS and YFSETQ. The CDR3 covers 17 residues. The TCR originated in a man aged 40-50 years with rheumatoid arthritis. The rearrangement joins TRBV5-1 to TRBJ2-3; D possibly uses TRBD1 or TRBD2 (5 bases each). The sample comprised PBMCs. The chain's CDR3 is CASSPSPGPIRRDTQYF. CDR3 coding DNA: TGCGCCAGCAGCCCATCACCGGGGCCTATACGGCGGGATACGCAGTATTTT.